The source of this T cell receptor (beta chain) is a study of T cells in Graves' hyperthyroidism and ophthalmopathy. Of note for this clonotype: Its target is unknown.

No ophthalmopathy progression within 18 months constituted stable Graves' hyperthyroidism. The CDR3 regions of TCR beta were amplified from RNA transcripts. First-round RT-PCR with HTBI primers amplified the TCR CDR3 region. TCRdb recomputed calls from the multiplex PCR reads with MiXCR, one row per CDR3 protein. This sample has more than 100,000 distinct CDR3 sequences; over 45% occur once, and the top ten carry roughly 26%. Study observations and caveats: Prediction of ophthalmopathy progression came a median about 6 months pre-onset.

Sequencing input: blood. This sequence originates from a man aged 35 to 55 with Graves' hyperthyroidism.

This CDR3 reads CASSLRAGGNNEQFF. In nucleotides, the CDR3 is TGTGCCAGCAGCTTACGGGCGGGGGGGAACAATGAGCAGTTCTTC. The chain combines TRBV11-1 with TRBJ2-1; TRBD2 matches 9 bases. The CDR3 runs to 15 residues. V gave up 2 bases and J gave up 5 bases; unmatched junction bases: 4. Germline-derived CDR1 and CDR2 are SGHAT and FQDESV (reference sequence).